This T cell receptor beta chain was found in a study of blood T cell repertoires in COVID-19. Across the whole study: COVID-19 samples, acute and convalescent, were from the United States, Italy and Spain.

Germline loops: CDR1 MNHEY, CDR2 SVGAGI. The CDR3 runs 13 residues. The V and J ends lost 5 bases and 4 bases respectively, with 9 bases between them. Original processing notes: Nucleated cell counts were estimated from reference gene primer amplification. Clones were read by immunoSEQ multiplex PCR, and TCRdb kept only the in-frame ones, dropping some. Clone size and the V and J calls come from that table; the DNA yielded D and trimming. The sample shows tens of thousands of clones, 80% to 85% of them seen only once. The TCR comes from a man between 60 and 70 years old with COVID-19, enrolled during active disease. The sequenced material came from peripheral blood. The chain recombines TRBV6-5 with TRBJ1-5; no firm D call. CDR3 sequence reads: CASSNLQNQPQHF. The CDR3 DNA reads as TGTGCCAGCAGTAATCTTCAGAATCAGCCCCAGCATTTT.